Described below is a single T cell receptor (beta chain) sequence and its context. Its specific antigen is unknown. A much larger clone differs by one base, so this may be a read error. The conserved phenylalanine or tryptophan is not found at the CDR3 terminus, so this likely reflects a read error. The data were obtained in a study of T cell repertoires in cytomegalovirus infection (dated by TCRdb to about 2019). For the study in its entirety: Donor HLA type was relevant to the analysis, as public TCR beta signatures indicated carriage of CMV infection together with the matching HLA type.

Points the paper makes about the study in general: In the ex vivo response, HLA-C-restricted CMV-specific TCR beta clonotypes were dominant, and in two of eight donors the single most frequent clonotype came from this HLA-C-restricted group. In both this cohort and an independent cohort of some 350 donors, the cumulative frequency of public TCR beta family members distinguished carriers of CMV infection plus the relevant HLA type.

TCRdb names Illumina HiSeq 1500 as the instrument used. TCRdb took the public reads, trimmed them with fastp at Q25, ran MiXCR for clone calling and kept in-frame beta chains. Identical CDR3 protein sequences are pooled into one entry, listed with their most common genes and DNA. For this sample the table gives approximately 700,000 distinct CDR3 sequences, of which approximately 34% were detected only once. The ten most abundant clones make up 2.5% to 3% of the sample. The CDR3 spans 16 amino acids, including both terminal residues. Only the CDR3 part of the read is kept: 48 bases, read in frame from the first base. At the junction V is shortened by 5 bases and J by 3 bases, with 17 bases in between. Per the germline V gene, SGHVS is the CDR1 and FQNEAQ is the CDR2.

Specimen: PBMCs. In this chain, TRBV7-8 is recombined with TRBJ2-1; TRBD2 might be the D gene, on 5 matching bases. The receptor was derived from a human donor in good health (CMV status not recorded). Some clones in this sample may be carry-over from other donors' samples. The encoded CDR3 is CASSRTWDRGYNEQFL. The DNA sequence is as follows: TGTGCCAGCAGCCGGACGTGGGATCGGGGCTACAATGAGCAGTTCTTA.